This T cell receptor beta chain was documented in a study of cytomegalovirus exposure and HLA in healthy donors. Regarding the study as a whole: At a 0.05 false discovery rate, a later analysis found approximately 17,000 TCR beta sequences to be associated with HLA alleles.

Concerning this clone: The antigen is unknown.

PCR involved 60 Vbeta and 13 Jbeta primers. As processed by the authors: It was a later analysis that counted 79 million or so unique TCR beta chains, of which 9.5 million to 14 million were shared. Assay used: immunoSEQ multiplex PCR; TCRdb lists only in-frame clones, some missing. The DNA gave D and trimming, while V, J and clone size come from that table. The data show 80,000 to 100,000 clones, around 80% seen once. Germline V CDR1 and CDR2: SEHNR, FQNEAQ (reference sequence). V dropped 2 bases and J dropped 7; count of bases not matched to a gene: 6. The CDR3 loop spans 17 amino acids. The clonotype comes from a male donor in good health and CMV-seropositive. Sequenced input: PBMCs. The V and J genes are TRBV7-9 and TRBJ1-6, with TRBD1 matching 12 bases. This chain's CDR3 is CASSLRPGQGANSPLHF. CDR3 coding DNA: TGTGCCAGCAGCTTAAGGCCGGGACAGGGGGCGAATTCACCCCTCCACTTT.